Listed below are T cell receptor beta chains from one sample, sequenced in a study. MiXCR was run by TCRdb on the 5' RACE reads, yielding one entry per CDR3 protein. The sample holds fewer than 50,000 distinct CDR3 sequences, about a fifth seen once. Sequenced sample: Tregs sorted from a lymph node. These TCRs come from a female donor with breast cancer. CDR3s include the opening cysteine and the closing phenylalanine or tryptophan. The order of the fields is CDR3 protein, CDR3 DNA, D gene, V gene, J gene, clone size. D genes are given only for firm matches. Expanded clones get a size class; other rows say once, few or many, or leave the size out.

CATSDPGQATDTQYF	TGTGCCACCAGTGACCCGGGACAAGCCACAGATACGCAGTATTTT	.	TRBV24-1	TRBJ2-3	few
CASSPAAGPRYEQYF	TGTGCCAGCAGCCCCGCCGCGGGACCCCGCTACGAGCAGTACTTC	.	TRBV7-3	TRBJ2-7	few
CASSLERGGYEQYF	TGCGCCAGCAGCTTAGAAAGGGGGGGTTACGAGCAGTACTTC	.	TRBV5-1	TRBJ2-7	few
CSARYFGARKNIQYF	TGCAGTGCTAGATATTTCGGGGCCCGAAAAAACATTCAGTACTTC	.	TRBV20-1	TRBJ2-4	.
CASSLLFRDGYTF	TGTGCCAGCAGTTTATTATTTCGAGATGGCTACACCTTC	.	TRBV12-3/TRBV12-4	TRBJ1-2	many
CASSPRGLLSGANVLTF	TGTGCCAGCAGCCCGAGGGGCCTACTCTCTGGGGCCAACGTCCTGACTTTC	.	TRBV9	TRBJ2-6	many
CSASGETGANVLTF	TGCAGTGCTTCAGGGGAAACTGGGGCCAACGTCCTGACTTTC	.	TRBV20-1	TRBJ2-6	few
CASSSLILLAGVEDTQYF	TGTGCCAGCAGCTCCCTAATTCTACTAGCGGGAGTTGAGGATACGCAGTATTTT	TRBD2	TRBV5-5	TRBJ2-3	few
CASSFLTPDGETQYF	TGTGCCAGCAGCTTCCTCACACCAGATGGAGAGACCCAGTACTTC	.	TRBV5-6	TRBJ2-5	few
CASSPGLQETQYF	TGTGCCAGCAGCCCGGGACTACAAGAGACCCAGTACTTC	TRBD2	TRBV7-3	TRBJ2-5	many
CASSLGTGNSPLHF	TGTGCCAGCAGTTTAGGGACAGGGAATTCACCCCTCCACTTT	TRBD1	TRBV27	TRBJ1-6	many
CASRMDSLVEQYF	TGCGCCAGCAGGATGGACAGTTTAGTCGAGCAGTACTTC	.	TRBV5-1	TRBJ2-7	few
CASSFYNRGPETQYF	TGTGCCAGCAGTTTTTATAACAGGGGGCCTGAGACCCAGTACTTC	TRBD1	TRBV12-3/TRBV12-4	TRBJ2-5	.
CASSSSPGLAEETQYF	TGTGCCAGCTCATCTTCGCCGGGACTAGCGGAAGAGACCCAGTACTTC	TRBD2	TRBV18	TRBJ2-5	.
CSARSDWTNTEAFF	TGCAGTGCTAGATCCGACTGGACGAACACTGAAGCTTTCTTT	.	TRBV20-1	TRBJ1-1	few
CSARESGLAGGFAYEQYF	TGCAGTGCTAGAGAATCGGGACTAGCGGGAGGGTTCGCCTACGAGCAGTACTTC	TRBD2	TRBV20-1	TRBJ2-7	.
CASSEGGSSYEQYF	TGTGCCAGCAGTGAAGGCGGTAGCTCCTACGAGCAGTACTTC	.	TRBV6-1	TRBJ2-7	.
CASSLVPAPTDTQYF	TGTGCCAGCAGCTTAGTACCCGCACCCACAGATACGCAGTATTTT	.	TRBV7-3	TRBJ2-3	.
CASSPTVTGQETQYF	TGCGCCAGCAGCCCAACGGTGACAGGCCAAGAGACCCAGTACTTC	.	TRBV4-1	TRBJ2-5	many
CSVELWREVYNEQFF	TGCAGCGTTGAGCTGTGGCGGGAGGTCTACAATGAGCAGTTCTTC	TRBD2	TRBV29-1	TRBJ2-1	.
CASSQEYLTQGCQPQHF	TGCGCCAGCAGCCAAGAATATTTAACACAGGGGTGTCAGCCCCAGCATTTT	TRBD1	TRBV4-1	TRBJ1-5	few
CASSLDQGAEQYF	TGTGCCAGCAGCTTAGATCAAGGGGCCGAGCAGTACTTC	.	TRBV11-2	TRBJ2-7	many